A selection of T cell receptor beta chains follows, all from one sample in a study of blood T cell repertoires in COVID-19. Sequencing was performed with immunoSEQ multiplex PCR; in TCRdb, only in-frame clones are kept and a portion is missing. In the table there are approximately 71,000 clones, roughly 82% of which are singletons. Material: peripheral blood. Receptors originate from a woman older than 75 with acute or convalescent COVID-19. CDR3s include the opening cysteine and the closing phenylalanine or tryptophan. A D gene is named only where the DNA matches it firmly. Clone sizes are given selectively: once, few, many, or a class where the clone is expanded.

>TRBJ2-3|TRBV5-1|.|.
CASSLSGTDTQYF
TGCGCCAGCAGCTTGTCTGGCACAGATACGCAGTATTTT
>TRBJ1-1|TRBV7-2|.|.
CASSLGYSLPNTEAFF
TGTGCCAGCAGCTTAGGGTACAGTCTTCCGAACACTGAAGCTTTCTTT
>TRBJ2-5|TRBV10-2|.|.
CASSDRGETQYF
TGCGCCAGCAGTGACAGGGGAGAGACCCAGTACTTC
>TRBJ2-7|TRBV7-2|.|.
CASSHAMGSGEQYF
TGTGCCAGCAGCCACGCGATGGGCAGTGGCGAGCAGTACTTC
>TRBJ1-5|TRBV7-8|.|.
CASSLGPFSNQPQHF
TGTGCCAGCAGCTTAGGTCCCTTTAGCAATCAGCCCCAGCATTTT
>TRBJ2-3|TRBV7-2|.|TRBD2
CASSLANLAGTSTDTQYF
TGTGCCAGCAGCTTAGCGAACCTAGCGGGAACTAGCACAGATACGCAGTATTTT
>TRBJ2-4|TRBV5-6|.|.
CASSSLQGDKNIQYF
TGTGCCAGCAGCTCCTTACAGGGAGACAAAAACATTCAGTACTTC
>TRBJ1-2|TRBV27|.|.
CASSLRGAFGYTF
TGTGCCAGCAGTTTGCGGGGGGCGTTTGGCTACACCTTC
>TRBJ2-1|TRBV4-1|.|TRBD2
CASSQVVTSGEGIHNEQFF
TGCGCCAGCAGCCAAGTAGTGACTAGCGGAGAGGGGATACACAATGAGCAGTTCTTC
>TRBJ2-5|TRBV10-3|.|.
CAISDRETQYF
TGTGCCATCAGTGATAGAGAGACCCAGTACTTC
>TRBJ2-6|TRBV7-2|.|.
CASSRGFGAGANVLTF
TGTGCCAGCAGCCGCGGGTTTGGGGCTGGGGCCAACGTCCTGACTTTC
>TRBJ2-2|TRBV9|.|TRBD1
CASGRTGNTGELFF
TGTGCCAGCGGTCGGACAGGCAACACCGGGGAGCTGTTTTTT
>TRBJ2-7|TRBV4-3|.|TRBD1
CASSQTGTGGYEQYF
TGCGCCAGCAGCCAAACCGGGACAGGGGGCTACGAGCAGTACTTC
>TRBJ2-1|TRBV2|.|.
CASSESLMRQNEQFF
TGTGCCAGCAGTGAGAGTCTAATGAGACAGAATGAGCAGTTCTTC
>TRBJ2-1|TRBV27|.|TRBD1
CASSRTGNVNNEQFF
TGTGCCAGCAGTAGGACAGGGAACGTGAACAATGAGCAGTTCTTC
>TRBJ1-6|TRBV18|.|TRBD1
CASSRDRGAPALHF
TGTGCCAGCTCTCGGGACAGGGGAGCTCCGGCCCTCCACTTT
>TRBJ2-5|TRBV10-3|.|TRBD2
CAISPGGAGQETQYF
TGTGCCATCAGCCCCGGGGGGGCGGGCCAAGAGACCCAGTACTTC
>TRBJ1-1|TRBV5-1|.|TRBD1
CASSLGMDRLNTEAFF
TGCGCCAGCAGCTTGGGAATGGACAGGCTGAACACTGAAGCTTTCTTT
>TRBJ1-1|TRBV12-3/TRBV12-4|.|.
CASSPGNTEAFF
TGTGCCAGCAGTCCAGGGAACACTGAAGCTTTCTTT
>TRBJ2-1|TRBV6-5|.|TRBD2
CASTIAGGHNEQFF
TGTGCCAGCACCATAGCGGGAGGTCACAATGAGCAGTTCTTC
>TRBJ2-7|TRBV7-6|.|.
CASSLMPPRGSYEQYF
TGTGCCAGCAGCTTAATGCCACCAAGGGGCTCCTACGAGCAGTACTTC
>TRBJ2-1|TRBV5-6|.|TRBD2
CASSLRGREYNEQFF
TGTGCCAGCAGCTTGCGCGGGAGGGAGTACAATGAGCAGTTCTTC
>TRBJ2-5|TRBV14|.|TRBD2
CASSQGESGRARETQYF
TGTGCCAGCAGCCAAGGAGAAAGCGGGAGGGCCCGGGAGACCCAGTACTTC
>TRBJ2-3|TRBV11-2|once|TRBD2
CASSPGTSGSSTDTQYF
TGTGCCAGCAGCCCCGGGACTAGCGGGAGTAGCACAGATACGCAGTATTTT
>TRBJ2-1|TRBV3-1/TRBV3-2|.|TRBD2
CASRELGLASYNEQFF
TGTGCCAGCAGGGAACTGGGACTAGCGTCCTACAATGAGCAGTTCTTC
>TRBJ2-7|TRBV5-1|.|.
CASSLVARPGNEQYF
TGCGCCAGCAGCTTGGTAGCCAGACCCGGGAACGAGCAGTACTTC
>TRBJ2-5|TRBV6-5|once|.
CASSYSEIGETQYF
TGTGCCAGCAGTTACTCGGAGATTGGAGAGACCCAGTACTTC
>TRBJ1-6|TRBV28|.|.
CATLSSYNSPLHF
TGTGCCACCCTGAGCTCCTATAATTCACCCCTCCACTTT
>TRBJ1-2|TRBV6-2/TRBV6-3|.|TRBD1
CASSQGQGTGYTF
TGTGCCAGCAGCCAGGGACAGGGAACCGGCTACACCTTC
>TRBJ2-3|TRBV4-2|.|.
CASSQGLTDTQYF
TGTGCCAGCAGCCAAGGGCTCACAGATACGCAGTATTTT
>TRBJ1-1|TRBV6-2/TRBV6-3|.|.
CASSPAAGLNTEAFF
TGTGCCAGCAGCCCCGCCGCAGGGTTAAACACTGAAGCTTTCTTT
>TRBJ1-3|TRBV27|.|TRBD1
CASSRGQGPLSGNTIYF
TGTGCCAGCAGTCGCGGACAGGGGCCTCTATCTGGAAACACCATATATTTT
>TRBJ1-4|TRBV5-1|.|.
CASSLGGGSEKLFF
TGCGCCAGCAGCCTGGGAGGGGGTAGCGAAAAACTGTTTTTT
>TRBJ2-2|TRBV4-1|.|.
CASSQAKGQSTGELFF
TGCGCCAGCAGCCAAGCAAAGGGGCAGTCTACCGGGGAGCTGTTTTTT
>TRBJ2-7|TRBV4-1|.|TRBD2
CASRGAGGGEYEQYF
TGCGCCAGCAGGGGAGCGGGAGGTGGGGAGTACGAGCAGTACTTC
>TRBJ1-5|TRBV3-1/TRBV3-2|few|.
CASSQDWSAQHF
TGTGCCAGCAGCCAAGACTGGAGTGCCCAGCATTTT
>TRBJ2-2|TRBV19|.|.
CASSPSGLNTGELFF
TGTGCCAGTAGCCCGTCGGGTCTAAACACCGGGGAGCTGTTTTTT
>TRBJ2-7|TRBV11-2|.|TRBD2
CASSFTSGGEQYF
TGTGCCAGCAGCTTTACTAGCGGGGGCGAGCAGTACTTC
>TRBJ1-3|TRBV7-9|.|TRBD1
CASSPQGARGNTIYF
TGTGCCAGCAGTCCACAGGGGGCGCGAGGAAACACCATATATTTT
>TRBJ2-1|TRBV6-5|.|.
CASRPRQANNEQFF
TGTGCCAGCAGACCCCGACAGGCAAACAATGAGCAGTTCTTC
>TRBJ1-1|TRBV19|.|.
CASSIGRVTTEAFF
TGTGCCAGTAGTATAGGGAGGGTGACCACTGAAGCTTTCTTT
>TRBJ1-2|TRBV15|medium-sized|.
CATSRDGASNYGYTF
TGTGCCACCAGCAGAGATGGGGCCTCTAACTATGGCTACACCTTC
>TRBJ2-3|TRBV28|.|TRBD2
CASQREGTDTQYF
TGTGCCAGTCAGCGGGAGGGCACAGATACGCAGTATTTT
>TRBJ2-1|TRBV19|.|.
CASSVGWSSYNEQFF
TGTGCCAGTAGTGTAGGATGGAGCTCCTACAATGAGCAGTTCTTC
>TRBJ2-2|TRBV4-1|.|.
CASSDEGGEAANTGELFF
TGCGCCAGCAGCGACGAAGGCGGGGAGGCAGCGAACACCGGGGAGCTGTTTTTT
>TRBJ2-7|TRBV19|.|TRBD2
CASSTLAGRVGEQYF
TGTGCCAGTAGTACCCTAGCGGGAAGGGTTGGGGAGCAGTACTTC
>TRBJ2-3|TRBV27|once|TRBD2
CASSLSGRARTDTQYF
TGTGCCAGCAGTTTATCGGGGAGGGCCCGCACAGATACGCAGTATTTT
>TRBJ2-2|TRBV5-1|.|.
CASSSLNTGELFF
TGCGCCAGCAGCTCTTTGAACACCGGGGAGCTGTTTTTT
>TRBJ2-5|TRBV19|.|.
CASSIDRETQYF
TGTGCCAGTAGTATAGATCGAGAGACCCAGTACTTC
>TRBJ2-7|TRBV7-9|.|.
CASSVGFGVGDYEQYF
TGTGCCAGCAGCGTGGGTTTTGGAGTCGGGGACTACGAGCAGTACTTC
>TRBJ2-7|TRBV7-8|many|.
CASSLRNAEFYEQYF
TGTGCCAGCAGCTTAAGGAATGCGGAGTTCTACGAGCAGTACTTC
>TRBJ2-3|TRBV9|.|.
CASSVGAGWDTQYF
TGTGCCAGCAGCGTAGGGGCAGGGTGGGATACGCAGTATTTT